These 16 T cell receptor beta chains were sequenced from one sample in a study of preoperative IRX-2 immunotherapy in early breast cancer. TCRdb's copy holds only in-frame clones and misses some; the assay was immunoSEQ multiplex PCR. In the table there are approximately 26,000 clones, more than 65% of which are singletons. Indicated treatment: preoperative locoregional IRX-2 cytokine immunotherapy. This material consisted of lymph node tissue, taken before IRX-2 immunotherapy. All receptors derive from a human donor with breast cancer.

Remarks on this clone: One end of the junction varies from germline; a read error may be responsible. This chain links TRBV6-8 with TRBJ1-2; D remains ambiguous. Germline V gene lookup returns CDR1 MNHGY and CDR2 SAAAGT. The length of the CDR3 is 15 residues. The CDR3 is CANSSPDKGNYGYTF. The CDR3 nucleotides are TGTGCCAACAGTTCGCCCGACAAGGGAAACTATGGCTACACCTTC.

The chain recombines TRBV6-8 with TRBJ2-1; 10 bases map to TRBD1. V was pared by 10 bases and J by 4 bases, with 7 bases of the junction left unmatched. Looked up from germline, CDR1 is MNHGY and CDR2 is SAAAGT. The CDR3 sequence is 14 residues long. The CDR3 DNA follows: TGTGCCATCAGGCCGGGACAGGGGTACAATGAGCAGTTCTTC. Its protein is CAIRPGQGYNEQFF.

V is TRBV28 and J is TRBJ2-7, with no clear D. CDR1 is MDHEN and CDR2 is SYDVKM in the germline V gene. Trimming pared 2 bases from V and 3 bases from J, leaving 8 bases between. This CDR3 comprises 13 residues. CDR3 sequence reads: CASSLRLLYEQYF. The CDR3 DNA reads TGTGCCAGCAGTTTACGGCTTCTCTACGAGCAGTACTTC. The entire variable domain, with the rest obtained from reference TRBV28 and TRBJ2-7, is as follows: DVKVTQSSRYLVKRTGEKVFLECVQDMDHENMFWYRQDPGLGLRLIYFSYDVKMKEKGDIPEGYSVSREKKERFSLILESASTNQTSMYLCASSLRLLYEQYFGPGTRLTVT.

This sequence joins TRBV25-1 and TRBJ1-2; no reliable D call. CDR1 is MGHDK and CDR2 is SYGVNS in the germline V gene. CDR3 length: 13 amino acids. V lost 5 bases and J lost 7, with 14 bases in between. CDR3 bases: TGTGCCAGCAGTTCGGAAGGAGTAGGTGGCTACACCTTC. Amino acid sequence: CASSSEGVGGYTF.

Notes on this clone: The junction shows a germline mismatch at one end, possibly a read error. The CDR3 bases are TGTGCCATCAGTGAAGGACTGAACACAGATACGCAGTATTTT. Translating gives CAISEGLNTDTQYF. The chain employs TRBV6-1 and TRBJ2-3; D is perhaps TRBD2 (5 bases). CDR1 is MNHNS and CDR2 is SASEGT in the germline V gene. The CDR3 is made up of 14 amino acids.

The gene calls are TRBV6-7 and TRBJ1-5, with D possibly matching TRBD1 (5 bases). TRBV6-7 is sorted into the ORF group, with uncertain function. The CDR3 is 14 amino acids. V was shortened by 6 bases and J by 3 bases, with 12 bases between the two germline ends. The CDR3 here is CASSPVGLNQPQHF. In DNA, the CDR3 is TGTGCCAGCAGCCCCGTGGGGCTCAATCAGCCCCAGCATTTT.

This chain uses TRBV7-1 with TRBJ1-5; D not certain. TRBV7-1 belongs to the ORF category, with a function that is uncertain. Trimming shortened V by 5 bases and J by 3 bases, and 20 bases separated the two germline ends. The CDR3 spans 17 residues. This CDR3 is CASSQGPATMNNQPQHF. The CDR3 nucleotides read TGTGCCAGCAGCCAAGGTCCAGCGACAATGAACAATCAGCCCCAGCATTTT.

V usage is TRBV29-1 and J usage is TRBJ2-7, with D tentatively TRBD2 (5 bases). V lost 7 bases, J lost 2 bases, and 15 bases lay in between. CDR1 SQVTM and CDR2 ANQGSEA come from the germline V gene. The CDR3 has 13 residues. CDR3 sequence reads: CSAWKEEAYEQYF. The DNA of the CDR3 is TGCAGCGCCTGGAAAGAGGAGGCCTACGAGCAGTACTTC.

The chain joins TRBV18 to TRBJ1-3; no clear D gene. Germline V gene lookup returns CDR1 KGHSH and CDR2 LQKENI. V shed 6 bases and J shed 1 base, with 10 bases lying between them. The CDR3 is made up of 14 amino acids. CDR3 nucleotides: TGTGCCAGCTCTCTGCTGGATTCTGGAAACACCATATATTTT. It translates to CASSLLDSGNTIYF.

The chain is built from TRBV11-3 and TRBJ2-3; 7 bases are shared with TRBD2. With 1 base clipped from V and 3 bases from J, the junction kept 7 bases outside the gene matches. Germline assignment: CDR1 SGHNT and CDR2 YENEEA. The CDR3 runs to 16 residues. CDR3 in DNA: TGTGCCAGCAGCTTAGTCCCCCCCGGGGGGACAGATACGCAGTATTTT. It translates to CASSLVPPGGTDTQYF.

The chain combines TRBV11-3 with TRBJ1-1; perhaps TRBD1 as D (6 bases). Germline CDR1 SGHNT, CDR2 YENEEA. This CDR3 is built from 15 residues. The germline V and J ends were trimmed by 2 bases and 0 bases, with 10 bases remaining between them. Written as DNA, the CDR3 is TGTGCCAGCAGCTTAATGGGGGCGATGAACACTGAAGCTTTCTTT. Translating it yields CASSLMGAMNTEAFF.

This chain links TRBV11-3 with TRBJ2-3; no clear D. Germline values: CDR1 SGHNT, CDR2 YENEEA. Trimming stripped 3 bases from V and 0 bases from J, with 10 bases between. CDR3 length equals 15 residues. The CDR3 sequence: CASSLSQISTDTQYF. The CDR3 DNA reads TGTGCCAGCAGCTTGTCCCAGATTAGCACAGATACGCAGTATTTT.

This clone was found once. The genes are TRBV2 and TRBJ1-2; maybe TRBD1 (5 bases). Trimming removed 7 bases at V and 2 bases at J, with 17 bases between. Germline lookup yields CDR1 SNHLY and CDR2 FYNNEI. The CDR3 is 15 amino acids. The CDR3 spells CASTRHGASNYGYTF. The CDR3 nucleotides read TGTGCCAGCACCCGTCACGGGGCCAGCAACTATGGCTACACCTTC. Filled out from reference TRBV2 and TRBJ1-2, the complete variable domain reads EPEVTQTPSHQVTQMGQEVILRCVPISNHLYFYWYRQILGQKVEFLVSFYNNEISEKSEIFDDQFSVERPDGSNFTLKIRSTKLEDSAMYFCASTRHGASNYGYTFGSGTRLTVV.

V and J are TRBV11-3 and TRBJ1-2, with D tentatively TRBD1 (6 bases). The CDR3 loop spans 14 amino acids. Germline assignment: CDR1 SGHNT and CDR2 YENEEA. Trimming took 5 bases from V and 8 from J, leaving 18 bases between them. CDR3 amino acids: CASSLGLGGNGYTF. The CDR3 coding sequence is TGTGCCAGCAGCCTAGGCCTAGGGGGAAACGGCTACACCTTC.

The chain couples TRBV5-1 to TRBJ2-3, with 9 nucleotides matching TRBD1. Per germline, CDR1 SGHRS and CDR2 YFSETQ. This CDR3 region has 15 residues. Trimming cost V 3 bases and J 2 bases; bases outside gene matches: 4. The CDR3 DNA follows: TGCGCCAGCAGCTCGCGGACAGGGGCCACAGATACGCAGTATTTT. Translated: CASSSRTGATDTQYF.

This chain uses TRBV11-3 with TRBJ1-1, with 7 bases lining up with TRBD1. V lost 3 bases and J lost 1; bases outside the gene matches: 8. This CDR3 spans 16 amino acids. Germline V gene lookup returns CDR1 SGHNT and CDR2 YENEEA. The CDR3 loop reads CASSFGETGRNTEAFF. CDR3 nucleotide sequence: TGTGCCAGCAGCTTCGGGGAGACAGGGAGGAACACTGAAGCTTTCTTT.